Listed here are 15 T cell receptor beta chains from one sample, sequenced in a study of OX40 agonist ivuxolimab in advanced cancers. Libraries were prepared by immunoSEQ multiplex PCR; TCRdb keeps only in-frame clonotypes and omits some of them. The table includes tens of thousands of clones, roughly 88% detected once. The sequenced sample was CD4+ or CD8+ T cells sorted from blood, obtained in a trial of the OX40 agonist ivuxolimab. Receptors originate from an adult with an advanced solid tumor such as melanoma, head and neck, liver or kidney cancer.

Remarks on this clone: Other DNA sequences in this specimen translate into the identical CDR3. CDR3 bases: TGTGCCAGCTCACCAGGAGTAAGTAACTATGGCTACACCTTC. Translating it yields CASSPGVSNYGYTF. V and J are TRBV18 and TRBJ1-2; D is unresolved. This CDR3 contains 14 residues. V was trimmed by 2 bases and J by 1 base, leaving 8 bases between them. CDR1 is KGHSH and CDR2 is LQKENI in the germline V gene.

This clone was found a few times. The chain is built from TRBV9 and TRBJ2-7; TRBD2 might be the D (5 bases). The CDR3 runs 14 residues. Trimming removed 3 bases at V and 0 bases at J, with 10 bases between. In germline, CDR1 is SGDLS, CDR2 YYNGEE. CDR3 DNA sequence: TGTGCCAGCAGCGCCACTAGTTTCTCCTACGAGCAGTACTTC. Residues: CASSATSFSYEQYF.

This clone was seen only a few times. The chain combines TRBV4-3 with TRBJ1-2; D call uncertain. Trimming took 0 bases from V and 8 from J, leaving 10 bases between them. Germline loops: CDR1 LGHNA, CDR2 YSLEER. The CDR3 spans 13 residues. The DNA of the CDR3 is TGCGCCAGCAGCCAAGATTTAGCGGGCGGCTACACCTTC. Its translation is CASSQDLAGGYTF.

The CDR3, as DNA: TGTGCCAGCAGGGGACTAGCGAACACCGGGGAGCTGTTTTTT. Amino acid sequence: CASRGLANTGELFF. V and J are TRBV6-1 and TRBJ2-2; the match to TRBD2 covers 8 bases. V dropped 6 bases and J dropped 0; count of bases not matched to a gene: 0. Germline loops: CDR1 MNHNS, CDR2 SASEGT. The CDR3 totals 14 residues.

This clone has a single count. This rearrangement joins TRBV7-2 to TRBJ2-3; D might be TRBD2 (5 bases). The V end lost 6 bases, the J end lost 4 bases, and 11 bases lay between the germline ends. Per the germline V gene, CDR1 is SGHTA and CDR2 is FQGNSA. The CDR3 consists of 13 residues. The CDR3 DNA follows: TGTGCCAGCAGGGAGGATAAGTCAGATACGCAGTATTTT. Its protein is CASREDKSDTQYF.

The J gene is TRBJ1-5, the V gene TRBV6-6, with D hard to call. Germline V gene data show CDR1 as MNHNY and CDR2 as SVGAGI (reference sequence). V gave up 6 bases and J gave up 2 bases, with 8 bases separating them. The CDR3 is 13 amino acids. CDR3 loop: CASSLVGNQPQHF. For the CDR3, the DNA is TGTGCCAGCAGCCTGGTCGGCAATCAGCCCCAGCATTTT.

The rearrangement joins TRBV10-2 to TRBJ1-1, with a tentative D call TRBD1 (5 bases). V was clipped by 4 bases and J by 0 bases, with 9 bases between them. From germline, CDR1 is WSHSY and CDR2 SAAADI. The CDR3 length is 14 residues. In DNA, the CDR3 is TGCGCCAGCAGTGGGGCAGGGTTGAACACTGAAGCTTTCTTT. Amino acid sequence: CASSGAGLNTEAFF.

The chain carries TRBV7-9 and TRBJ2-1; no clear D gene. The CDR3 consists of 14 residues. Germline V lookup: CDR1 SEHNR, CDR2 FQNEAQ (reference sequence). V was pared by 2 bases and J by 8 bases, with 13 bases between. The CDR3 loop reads CASSLSGTVYEQFF. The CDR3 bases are TGTGCCAGCAGCTTAAGTGGAACAGTCTATGAGCAGTTCTTC.

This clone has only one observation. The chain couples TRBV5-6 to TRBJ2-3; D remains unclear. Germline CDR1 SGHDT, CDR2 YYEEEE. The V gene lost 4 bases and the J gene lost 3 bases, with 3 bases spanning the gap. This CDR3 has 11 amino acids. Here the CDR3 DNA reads TGTGCCAGCAGCCAGACAGATACGCAGTATTTT. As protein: CASSQTDTQYF. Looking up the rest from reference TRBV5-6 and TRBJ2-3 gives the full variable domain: DAGVTQSPTHLIKTRGQQVTLRCSPKSGHDTVSWYQQALGQGPQFIFQYYEEEERQRGNFPDRFSGHQFPNYSSELNVNALLLGDSALYLCASSQTDTQYFGPGTRLTVL.

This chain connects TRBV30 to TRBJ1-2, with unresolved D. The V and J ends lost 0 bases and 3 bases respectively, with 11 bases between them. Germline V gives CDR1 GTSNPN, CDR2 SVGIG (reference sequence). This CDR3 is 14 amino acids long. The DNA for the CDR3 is TGTGCCTGGAGTGTTTTAGCTCGGTACTATGGCTACACCTTC. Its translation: CAWSVLARYYGYTF.

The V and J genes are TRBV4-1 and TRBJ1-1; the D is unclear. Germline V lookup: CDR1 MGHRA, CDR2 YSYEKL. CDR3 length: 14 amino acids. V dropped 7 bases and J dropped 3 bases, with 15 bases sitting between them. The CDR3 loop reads CASTNQVRDTEAFF. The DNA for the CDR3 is TGCGCCAGCACCAACCAAGTACGGGACACTGAAGCTTTCTTT.

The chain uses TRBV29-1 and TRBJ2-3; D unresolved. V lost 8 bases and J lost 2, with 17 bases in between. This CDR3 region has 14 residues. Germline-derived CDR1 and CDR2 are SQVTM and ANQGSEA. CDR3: CSSRGGRTTDTQYF. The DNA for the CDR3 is TGCAGCTCACGAGGCGGCAGAACCACAGATACGCAGTATTTT.

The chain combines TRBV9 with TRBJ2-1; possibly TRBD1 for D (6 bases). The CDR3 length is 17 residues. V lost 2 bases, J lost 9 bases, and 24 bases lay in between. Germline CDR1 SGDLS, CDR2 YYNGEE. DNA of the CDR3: TGTGCCAGCAGCGTTAACATAGACAGGCGGGCTGGGGGTGAGCAGTTCTTC. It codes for CASSVNIDRRAGGEQFF.

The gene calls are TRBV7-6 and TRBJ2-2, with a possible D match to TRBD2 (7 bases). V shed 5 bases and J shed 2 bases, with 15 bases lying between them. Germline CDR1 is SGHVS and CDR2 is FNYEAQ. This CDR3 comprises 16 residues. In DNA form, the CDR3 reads TGTGCCAGCAGCCGAGGAGGGGGGGTTAACACCGGGGAGCTGTTTTTT. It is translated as CASSRGGGVNTGELFF. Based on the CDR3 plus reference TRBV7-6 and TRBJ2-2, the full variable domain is GAGVSQSPRYKVTKRGQDVALRCDPISGHVSLYWYRQALGQGPEFLTYFNYEAQQDKSGLPNDRFSAERPEGSISTLTIQRTEQRDSAMYRCASSRGGGVNTGELFFGEGSRLTVL.

CDR3 protein: CASSKAPRDLGEQFF. The CDR3 region has the DNA TGTGCCAGCAGCAAAGCCCCTCGGGACCTTGGGGAGCAGTTCTTC. This chain joins TRBV21-1 and TRBJ2-1. TRBV21-1 is annotated as a pseudogene. The CDR3 has 15 residues.